This T cell receptor beta chain was recovered during a study of blood T cell repertoires in COVID-19 (dated by TCRdb to the early 2020s). The study in broad terms: Samples covering the acute and convalescent phases of COVID-19 were provided by collaborators in the United States, Italy and Spain. The repertoires were released in a freely available public database intended as a resource for research on the immune response to SARS-CoV-2. Where available, HLA class I and class II types were obtained from metadata supplied by the sample provider rather than from assay-based typing. The prospective study material was composed of cDNA or gDNA derived from T cells, B-cell-depleted T cells, or PBMCs. Samples were obtained from the ongoing ImmuneRACE study (first 160 participants) and from over a thousand subjects provided by 6 global collaborators. Deeply sampled blood TCRbeta repertoires from subjects exposed to, actively infected with, or recovered from COVID-19 were included in the dataset. A de-identified subject ID, COVID-19 status, age in years and sex were almost always included in the sample metadata.

Based on the germline V gene (reference sequence), the CDR1 and CDR2 sequences are LGHDT and YNNKEL. At the junction V is shortened by 4 bases and J by 6 bases; bases outside the gene matches: 4. The CDR3 spans 14 residues, from the cysteine through the phenylalanine. Only CDR3 DNA is held: 42 bases, read in frame from base 1. Beyond this particular receptor, the publication reports: The amount of clinical and demographic metadata varied by source and participant and was provided uncurated.

To note about this clone: Its specific antigen is unknown. No base quality information exists; no much larger clone differs at one position.

TCRbeta CDR3 regions were amplified from genomic DNA using the immunoSEQ Assay, a bias-controlled multiplex PCR. In the paper's pipeline: The number of nucleated cells in each sample was estimated by amplification of reference gene primers within the assay. To quantify the absolute abundance of each unique TCRbeta CDR3 rearrangement, sequence reads were collapsed and filtered. For each sample, productive Simpson clonality was calculated as the square root of Simpson's diversity index over productive rearrangements. This is the immuneACCESS table as TCRdb keeps it, with only in-frame sequences that have V and J called. A part of the clones is gone; compared with another copy, unresolved V genes explain less than half, and the rest is unexplained. V and J calls and clone size are those listed in that table; D and trimming were worked out from the DNA. In all, the sample holds about 150,000 clones, and 90% to 95% of those were seen once. Approximately 0.5% of the sample is taken by the ten largest.

Collaborating institutions collected whole blood in K2EDTA tubes following their own protocols. For TCRbeta analysis, collaborator samples were shipped as frozen whole blood, as isolated PBMCs, or as DNA extracted from either sample type. The sample consisted of peripheral blood. Here the chain combines TRBV3-1 (or the pseudogene TRBV3-2) and TRBJ2-7; 12 of the junction bases match TRBD1. The receptor was isolated from a man aged 50-59 years with acute or convalescent COVID-19. Here the CDR3 is given as CASSPGQGASEQYF. The DNA sequence reads TGTGCCAGCAGCCCGGGACAGGGGGCAAGCGAGCAGTACTTC.